The text below deals with one T cell receptor (beta chain). Its antigen remains unidentified. The data belong to a study of shared clonotypes between healthy human individuals. The overall study: Per donor, CD8 memory used one plate, CD8 naive used two, CD4 memory used three and CD4 naive used three. Study-level results: The naive CD4 repertoires of a handful of donors were compared, and roughly 5.1% of clonotypes were shared.

The protocol was immunoSEQ multiplex PCR, while the TCRdb copy is restricted to in-frame clones and leaves out a portion. The data contain some 2 million clones, about 95% of them singletons. Germline V gene data show CDR1 as MNHEY and CDR2 as SMNVEV (reference sequence). The ends lost 10 bases at V and 0 bases at J; junction bases unmatched: 10. The CDR3 has 16 amino acids. CD45RO-negative, CCR7-positively selected cells formed the naive CD8 fraction, excluding terminally differentiated effector memory CD45RA+ cells. Sequenced sample: naive CD8+ T cells sorted from blood. The sequence derives from a man aged 18 to 29 in good health. This sequence joins TRBV27 and TRBJ1-5, with TRBD1 matching 9 bases. The CDR3 region has the DNA TGTGCCACAGCCCGACAGGGGGTCAATAGCAATCAGCCCCAGCATTTT. It encodes CATARQGVNSNQPQHF.